Listed here are 26 T cell receptor beta chains from one sample, sequenced in a study of CD8 T cells in ankylosing spondylitis. One entry per CDR3 protein, called by TCRdb with MiXCR from the 5' RACE reads. The sample yields 650,000 to 800,000 distinct CDR3 sequences, roughly 20% seen once. The antigens these receptors bind are not known. General study points: For ankylosing spondylitis blood, a TCR beta motif of fewer than 10 highly homologous variants appeared characteristic.

Material: blood, either unsorted or a sorted T cell fraction (not recorded which). The receptors here all came from a male donor with ankylosing spondylitis.

This clonotype occurred a few times. V is TRBV10-3 and J is TRBJ1-2; D ambiguous. V lost 0 bases and J 4 bases, leaving 9 bases between the germline ends. The CDR3 is made up of 14 amino acids. Germline V CDR1 and CDR2: ENHRY, SYGVKD. CDR3 DNA: TGTGCCATCAGTGAGTCGCCAGAAATCTATGGCTACACCTTC. Its translation is CAISESPEIYGYTF.

The chain recombines TRBV3-1 with TRBJ1-1; no definite D call. Germline loops: CDR1 LGHDT, CDR2 YNNKEL (reference sequence). The CDR3 contains 14 residues. Trimming took 0 bases from V and 4 from J, leaving 9 bases between them. The DNA of the CDR3 is TGTGCCAGCAGCCAAGAAAGGGTTGGCACTGAAGCTTTCTTT. Its translation is CASSQERVGTEAFF.

This clonotype occurred a few times. The chain couples TRBV29-1 to TRBJ2-5, with D perhaps given as TRBD1 or TRBD2 (5 bases each). Trimming took 4 bases from V and 4 from J, leaving 16 bases between them. Germline CDR1 SQVTM, CDR2 ANQGSEA. The CDR3 runs to 14 residues. The chain's CDR3 is CSVVLAPGTETQYF. The CDR3 coding sequence is TGCAGCGTTGTGTTGGCCCCTGGGACAGAGACCCAGTACTTC. The full variable domain, completed using reference TRBV29-1 and TRBJ2-5, is SAVISQKPSRDICQRGTSLTIQCQVDSQVTMMFWYRQQPGQSLTLIATANQGSEATYESGFVIDKFPISRPNLTFSTLTVSNMSPEDSSIYLCSVVLAPGTETQYFGPGTRLLVL.

This clonotype occurred a few times. The chain couples TRBV11-2 to TRBJ2-1; no firm D call. Trimming took off 5 bases at V and 3 bases at J, with 23 bases between the two ends. Looked up from germline, CDR1 is SGHAT and CDR2 is FQNNGV. The CDR3 length is 18 residues. CDR3 DNA: TGTGCCAGCAGCCTTAACCCGACGGTGAGTGGGTTCTACAATGAGCAGTTCTTC. It encodes CASSLNPTVSGFYNEQFF.

This clonotype was detected only a few times. This chain uses TRBV19 with TRBJ1-2; no definite D call. V gave up 7 bases and J gave up 3 bases, with 18 bases separating them. CDR1 is LNHDA and CDR2 is SQIVND in the germline V gene (reference sequence). The CDR3 totals 15 residues. CDR3 coding DNA: TGTGCCAGTACCCTGTCGGGTGGCCTCGACTATGGCTACACCTTC. Its protein is CASTLSGGLDYGYTF.

The V and J genes are TRBV4-3 and TRBJ2-1; D gene unclear. Germline CDR1 and CDR2: LGHNA and YSLEER. V shed 1 base and J shed 7 bases, with 11 bases lying between them. This CDR3 is built from 14 residues. The CDR3 loop is CASSQGTTSNEQFF. The CDR3 region has the DNA TGCGCCAGCAGCCAAGGCACTACCTCGAATGAGCAGTTCTTC.

V gene TRBV7-2 combines with J gene TRBJ1-3; no clear D. Germline V CDR1 and CDR2: SGHTA, FQGNSA. CDR3 length equals 15 residues. Trimming stripped 4 bases from V and 1 base from J, with 11 bases between. CDR3 region: CASSWTGSSGNTIYF. Here the CDR3 DNA reads TGTGCCAGCAGCTGGACCGGATCTTCTGGAAACACCATATATTTT.

In this sample, this clonotype turned up once. The rearrangement links TRBV19 to TRBJ2-2, with D perhaps matching TRBD2 (6 bases). CDR1 and CDR2 (germline): LNHDA, SQIVND (reference sequence). V was clipped by 6 bases and J by 0 bases, with 14 bases between them. This CDR3 contains 16 residues. CDR3 sequence: CASRGGLDANTGELFF. The CDR3 DNA is TGTGCCAGTAGAGGAGGGCTCGACGCGAACACCGGGGAGCTGTTTTTT.

The J gene is TRBJ2-2, the V gene TRBV6-5; D is perhaps TRBD2 (5 bases). The germline V gene encodes CDR1 MNHEY and CDR2 SVGAGI. With 2 bases removed from V and 6 bases from J, the gap between germline ends came to 7 bases. The CDR3 spans 13 residues. The CDR3 loop is CASSYRGAGELFF. The CDR3 region has the DNA TGTGCCAGCAGTTACCGGGGAGCCGGGGAGCTGTTTTTT.

This clonotype was observed a handful of times. V and J are TRBV27 and TRBJ1-5; D perhaps matches TRBD1 (5 bases). CDR1 is MNHEY and CDR2 is SMNVEV in the germline V gene (reference sequence). Between the trimmed V and J ends, which lost 5 bases and 3 bases, there was a span of 11 bases. The length of the CDR3 is 14 residues. The chain's CDR3 is CASSPRQTNQPQHF. The DNA of the CDR3 is TGTGCCAGCAGTCCTCGACAGACCAATCAGCCCCAGCATTTT.

The sample holds a few counts of this clonotype. The chain employs TRBV27 and TRBJ2-3, with 10 bases identical to TRBD2. The J segment lost 6 bases and the V segment lost 6 bases, leaving 9 bases of the junction unmatched. The CDR3 sequence is 15 residues long. The germline gives CDR1 MNHEY, CDR2 SMNVEV (reference sequence). The CDR3 protein is CASRHLAGVRDTQYF. CDR3 nucleotides: TGTGCCAGCAGACATCTAGCGGGAGTCAGGGATACGCAGTATTTT.

A few counts support this clonotype. The chain recombines TRBV11-2 with TRBJ2-1; the D is unclear. The CDR3 length is 15 residues. V was shortened by 3 bases and J by 2 bases, with 11 bases between the two germline ends. Germline assignment: CDR1 SGHAT and CDR2 FQNNGV. CDR3 protein: CASSFGRRTYNEQFF. Written as DNA, the CDR3 is TGTGCCAGCAGCTTTGGTCGGCGGACCTACAATGAGCAGTTCTTC.

The table lists this clonotype with a few counts. The CDR3 loop is CASSQVAASSYNEQFF. CDR3 DNA: TGCGCCAGCAGCCAAGTAGCGGCGAGCTCCTACAATGAGCAGTTCTTC. This rearrangement joins TRBV4-1 to TRBJ2-1; D is perhaps TRBD2 (6 bases). The CDR3 has 16 amino acids. CDR1 MGHRA and CDR2 YSYEKL come from the germline V gene. V lost 1 base and J lost 0, with 10 bases in between.

The genes are TRBV20-1 and TRBJ2-7; D is unresolved. Germline-derived CDR1 and CDR2 are DFQATT and SNEGSKA (reference sequence). There are 12 residues in the CDR3. Trimming removed 3 bases at V and 6 bases at J, with 12 bases between. CDR3 in DNA: TGCAGTGCTAGCCTAGTCAGCCTCGAGCAGTACTTC. This translates into CSASLVSLEQYF.

This clonotype has just a few counts. The J gene is TRBJ1-1, the V gene TRBV4-1, with unresolved D. Trimming cost V 0 bases and J 0 bases, with 8 bases left between them. Germline V gives CDR1 MGHRA, CDR2 YSYEKL. The CDR3 runs 15 residues. The CDR3, as DNA: TGCGCCAGCAGCCAAGATTCGGCAGTGAACACTGAAGCTTTCTTT. Translating it yields CASSQDSAVNTEAFF.

This chain uses TRBV4-3 with TRBJ1-5; D ambiguous. This CDR3 is 15 amino acids long. Deletions cut 0 bases from V and 6 bases from J, with 12 bases between. Germline CDR1 LGHNA, CDR2 YSLEER. DNA for the CDR3: TGCGCCAGCAGCCAAGATCCATTTAAGGGTCAGCCCCAGCATTTT. Protein sequence: CASSQDPFKGQPQHF.

This clonotype was seen just once. The V and J genes are TRBV3-1 and TRBJ2-4; D call uncertain. The germline gives CDR1 LGHDT, CDR2 YNNKEL (reference sequence). This CDR3 spans 11 amino acids. Trimming stripped 0 bases from V and 9 bases from J, with 3 bases between. DNA of the CDR3: TGTGCCAGCAGCCAAGATAGCATTCAGTACTTC. Protein product: CASSQDSIQYF.

This clonotype occurred a few times. The genes are TRBV7-2 and TRBJ2-3; D remains ambiguous. CDR1 and CDR2 (germline): SGHTA, FQGNSA. This CDR3 is 14 amino acids long. V was trimmed by 5 bases and J by 9 bases, leaving 18 bases between them. The CDR3 region has the DNA TGTGCCAGCAGCGTGGCCGGACGGCCCGAGACGCAGTATTTT. This translates into CASSVAGRPETQYF.

The rearrangement uses TRBV2 and TRBJ2-1, with 10 positions matching TRBD2. V was clipped by 7 bases and J by 9 bases; unmatched bases: 15. CDR3 length: 16 residues. CDR1 and CDR2 (germline): SNHLY, FYNNEI. CDR3 sequence: CASTPLAASGGREQFF. The DNA for the CDR3 is TGTGCCAGCACCCCCCTCGCGGCTAGCGGGGGACGTGAGCAGTTCTTC.

The chain combines TRBV13 with TRBJ2-7; 12 bases agree with TRBD2. The CDR3 has 15 amino acids. The germline V gene encodes CDR1 PRHDT and CDR2 FYEKMQ (reference sequence). Germline trimming cut 4 bases from V and 5 bases from J; bases unmatched to any gene: 6. CDR3 region: CASSSLAGGPNEQYF. The CDR3 nucleotides are TGTGCCAGCAGCTCCCTAGCGGGAGGGCCCAACGAGCAGTACTTC.

This clonotype has more than one count but fewer than ten. V gene TRBV12-3 or TRBV12-4 combines with J gene TRBJ2-5; TRBD2 agrees at 14 bases. With V trimmed by 6 bases and J by 4 bases, 4 bases remained unmatched. CDR3 length equals 15 residues. The CDR3 coding sequence is TGTGCCAGCAGATATGGGACTAGCGGGGGAGAGACCCAGTACTTC. As protein: CASRYGTSGGETQYF.

The chain employs TRBV5-1 and TRBJ2-3, with TRBD1 as a possible D gene (8 bases). The CDR3 has 15 residues. CDR1 is SGHRS and CDR2 is YFSETQ in the germline V gene. With 4 bases removed from V and 4 bases from J, the gap between germline ends came to 16 bases. The DNA of the CDR3 is TGCGCCAGCAGCCCACCACAGGGGGGGGCAGATACGCAGTATTTT. It yields the protein CASSPPQGGADTQYF.

The chain uses TRBV10-3 and TRBJ2-1, with 9 nucleotides matching TRBD2. The CDR3 is 14 amino acids. Germline CDR1 and CDR2: ENHRY and SYGVKD. After removal of 4 bases from V and 6 bases from J, the junction contained 4 bases not matched to a gene. CDR3 bases: TGTGCCATCAGTGGCAGCGGGAGGACCAATGAGCAGTTCTTC. It codes for CAISGSGRTNEQFF.

This clonotype was counted a few times. This rearrangement joins TRBV20-1 to TRBJ2-7; TRBD1 aligns across 9 bases. CDR1 and CDR2 (germline): DFQATT, SNEGSKA (reference sequence). V trimming: 3 bases; J trimming: 3 bases; junction bases outside the gene matches: 6. The CDR3 runs to 14 residues. The CDR3 region is CSARRTGEGYEQYF. The CDR3, as DNA: TGCAGTGCTAGGAGGACAGGGGAGGGCTACGAGCAGTACTTC.

This chain uses TRBV5-1 with TRBJ1-1; 8 positions match TRBD1. The J segment lost 2 bases and the V segment lost 4 bases, leaving 10 bases of the junction unmatched. The CDR3 is 16 residues long. Germline V gene data show CDR1 as SGHRS and CDR2 as YFSETQ. DNA of the CDR3: TGCGCCAGCAGCAGAACCTCCGGGACAGGAAACACTGAAGCTTTCTTT. This translates into CASSRTSGTGNTEAFF.

The chain links TRBV4-1 to TRBJ2-5; perhaps TRBD2 as D (6 bases). This CDR3 spans 16 amino acids. Looked up from germline, CDR1 is MGHRA and CDR2 is YSYEKL. V was clipped by 0 bases and J by 0 bases, with 11 bases between them. CDR3 region: CASSQDRASDQETQYF. The DNA for the CDR3 is TGCGCCAGCAGCCAAGATCGGGCTAGCGACCAAGAGACCCAGTACTTC.